This T cell receptor (beta chain) derives from a study of CD4+ T cells in melanoma. This clone was seen once. The antigen is unknown. Method: immunoSEQ multiplex PCR; TCRdb's copy keeps in-frame clones and lacks some. The sample carries 20,000 or so clones, 81% recorded once. The CDR3 length is 17 residues. Trimming pared 2 bases from V and 4 bases from J, leaving 19 bases between. The germline gives CDR1 SGHTA, CDR2 FQGTGA. Regarding the study as a whole: Diverse differentiation states were reported for melanoma neoantigen-specific CD4+ T cells. CD8+ T cell, macrophage and B cell function reportedly correlated with neoantigen-specific CD4+ T cells.

This clonotype was sampled from a human donor with melanoma. This sequence joins TRBV7-3 and TRBJ2-3; D not certain. Sequenced material: cells from a culture (not recorded whether cultured in vitro). The CDR3: CASSLRHSRIGADTQYF. In nucleotides, the CDR3 is TGTGCCAGCAGCTTACGGCACTCTAGAATAGGCGCAGATACGCAGTATTTT.